This TCR beta chain is from a study of siplizumab effects on memory and regulatory T cells. General study points: Only a minority of proliferating CD4+ or CD8+ clones had an assignable naive or memory phenotype, with roughly 75-97% lacking one. Unstimulated subsets contained matches for only a minor fraction of alloreactive clones.

The assay covered approximately 10^5 TCR templates per sample. This table comes from immunoSEQ multiplex PCR, and its TCRdb copy is limited to in-frame clones, with some not included. Of around 100,000 clones detected, roughly 93% appear once; the ten largest clones hold 1% to 1.5%. As for this clone: Its antigen is still unknown.

Germline trimming cut 8 bases from V and 4 bases from J; bases unmatched to any gene: 8. CDR1 MDHEN and CDR2 SYDVKM come from the germline V gene. The CDR3 is made up of 15 amino acids. The sample consisted of non-Treg CD4+ T cells sorted from blood. The chain has TRBV28 and TRBJ2-5; 12 bases map to TRBD1. The TCR comes from a human donor in good health. The CDR3 nucleotides read TGTGCCAGCCGGGGGACAGGGGGCTTCCCAGAGACCCAGTACTTC. Protein: CASRGTGGFPETQYF.